The T cell receptor (beta chain) under discussion was sequenced for a study of blood T cell repertoires in COVID-19. Background on the study: The analysed material was cDNA or gDNA that came from T cells, B-cell-depleted T cells, or PBMCs.

This clone has only one observation. Assay: immunoSEQ multiplex PCR; the TCRdb copy retains only in-frame clones and omits some. Seen here are around 40,000 clones, about four fifths observed once, and the top ten hold around 38%. Germline V gene sequence: CDR1 SGHTA, CDR2 FQGNSA. This CDR3 has 14 residues. Trimming at V came to 4 bases and at J to 1 base, leaving 1 base not matched to a gene. Sequenced material: peripheral blood. This receptor was obtained from a man older than 75 with active or convalescent COVID-19. The chain joins TRBV7-2 to TRBJ1-1; 9 nucleotides align to TRBD1. CDR3 in DNA: TGTGCCAGCAGCTGGGGACAGGGGAACACTGAAGCTTTCTTT. Translating it yields CASSWGQGNTEAFF.